This T cell receptor (beta chain) stems from a study of blood T cell repertoires in COVID-19. Study-wide background: Specimens from acute and convalescent COVID-19 originated in the United States, Italy and Spain. T cells, B-cell-depleted T cells, or PBMCs supplied cDNA or gDNA.

CDR3 size: 16 residues. V lost 3 bases and J lost 3; bases outside the gene matches: 6. Looked up from germline, CDR1 is SGHDT and CDR2 is YYEEEE. Original data processing: It was from reference gene primer amplification that nucleated cell counts were estimated. Repertoires were generated with immunoSEQ multiplex PCR, while TCRdb's copy carries only in-frame clones and drops some. V and J calls and clone size are those listed in that table; D and trimming were worked out from the DNA. The repertoire consists of approximately 320,000 clones, with 85% occurring once and the leading ten covering approximately 7.9%.

This chain links TRBV5-6 with TRBJ2-6; 7 bases line up with TRBD1. This receptor was identified in a human donor in a cohort sampled during active COVID-19. Sequencing input: peripheral blood. The CDR3 sequence: CASSSQGRGGANVLTF. The CDR3 nucleotides are TGTGCCAGCAGCTCACAGGGGAGAGGTGGGGCCAACGTCCTGACTTTC.